Following are 31 T cell receptor beta chains from one sample sequenced in a study of blood T cell repertoires in COVID-19. Assay used: immunoSEQ multiplex PCR; TCRdb lists only in-frame clones, some missing. The table shows approximately 72,000 clones, with about four fifths occurring only once. Sequenced: peripheral blood. These receptors were taken from a man aged 50 or older with active COVID-19.

The V and J genes are TRBV13 and TRBJ1-2; TRBD1 might be the D (5 bases). The germline V gene has CDR1 PRHDT and CDR2 FYEKMQ (reference sequence). Trimming took off 5 bases at V and 6 bases at J, with 19 bases between the two ends. CDR3 length equals 15 residues. The DNA for the CDR3 is TGTGCCAGCAGCGCAGCGTCGTGGGGCGGTGATGGCTACACCTTC. It is translated as CASSAASWGGDGYTF.

The rearrangement uses TRBV2 and TRBJ2-2, with TRBD1 matching over 8 bases. CDR1 is SNHLY and CDR2 is FYNNEI in the germline V gene. V shed 3 bases, J shed 4 bases, and the junction held 13 bases outside the gene matches. The CDR3 spans 18 residues. The CDR3 loop reads CASSEFPQGAHGTGELFF. The CDR3 DNA reads TGTGCCAGCAGTGAGTTCCCCCAGGGGGCCCATGGCACCGGGGAGCTGTTTTTT.

CDR3 loop: CASSQVRGGTEAFF. The CDR3 region has the DNA TGTGCCAGCAGCCAAGTCCGGGGTGGCACTGAAGCTTTCTTT. The chain joins TRBV3-1 (or the pseudogene TRBV3-2) to TRBJ1-1; no definite D call. Trimming left V 1 base short and J 4 bases short, with 10 bases between. The CDR3 consists of 14 residues. Germline CDR1 is LGHDT and CDR2 is YNNKEL (reference sequence).

J is TRBJ2-3 and V is TRBV5-1; a possible D gene is TRBD2 (6 bases). The germline CDR1 and CDR2 sequences are SGHRS and YFSETQ. The CDR3 consists of 16 residues. V shed 1 base and J shed 2 bases, with 14 bases lying between them. For the CDR3, the DNA is TGCGCCAGCAGCTTGAGTTGGACGGGAGACACAGATACGCAGTATTTT. The encoded protein is CASSLSWTGDTDTQYF.

This clone occurred a few times. One end of the junction does not line up with germline, which may come from a read error. The V call is TRBV4-2, the J call TRBJ1-3; D remains unclear. CDR3 length: 14 amino acids. Germline CDR1 and CDR2: LGHNA and YNFKEQ. This CDR3 is CASSHPQTGNTIYF. The CDR3 DNA is TGTGCCAGCAGCCACCCCCAGACTGGGAACACCATATATTTT.

V is TRBV19 and J is TRBJ2-6, with 7 nucleotides matching TRBD2. Germline V CDR1 and CDR2: LNHDA, SQIVND (reference sequence). V gave up 5 bases and J gave up 1 base; unmatched junction bases: 14. The CDR3 is 19 residues long. DNA of the CDR3: TGTGCCAGTAGTTTAACGCGTGCGGGGGTCGGGTCTGGGGCCAACGTCCTGACTTTC. It is translated as CASSLTRAGVGSGANVLTF.

The CDR3 bases are TGTGCCAGCAGTGAGGGGGCAGGGGTTAGGCAGTACTTC. Translating gives CASSEGAGVRQYF. The chain employs TRBV2 and TRBJ2-7, with D maybe TRBD1 (6 bases). Per the germline V gene, CDR1 is SNHLY and CDR2 is FYNNEI. Trimming took 3 bases from V and 9 from J, leaving 15 bases between them. CDR3 length equals 13 residues.

The chain links TRBV5-4 to TRBJ2-5; TRBD2 agrees at 11 bases. The CDR3 length is 15 residues. J gave up 2 bases and V 4 bases, and 4 bases lay outside the gene matches. The germline V gene encodes CDR1 SGHNT and CDR2 YYREEE (reference sequence). The CDR3 nucleotides read TGTGCCAGCAGCCATACTAGCGGGGGACAAGAGACCCAGTACTTC. Translating gives CASSHTSGGQETQYF.

The chain is built from TRBV6-5 and TRBJ1-3, with a tentative D call TRBD1 (5 bases). The V end was cut by 6 bases, the J end by 12 bases, with 21 bases between. CDR3 length: 14 residues. Looked up from germline, CDR1 is MNHEY and CDR2 is SVGAGI. Written as DNA, the CDR3 is TGTGCCAGCAGCTCACAGGATACTCCCCCAGGCATATATTTT. Protein sequence: CASSSQDTPPGIYF.

The gene calls are TRBV7-9 and TRBJ2-1, with D perhaps TRBD1 (5 bases). The length of the CDR3 is 15 residues. Trimming pared 2 bases from V and 5 bases from J, leaving 13 bases between. Germline V gene data show CDR1 as SEHNR and CDR2 as FQNEAQ (reference sequence). For the CDR3, the DNA is TGTGCCAGCAGCTTAATCCGACAGACTGACAATGAGCAGTTCTTC. This encodes CASSLIRQTDNEQFF.

The chain has TRBV4-3 and TRBJ2-7, with D uncertain. The V and J ends lost 0 bases and 2 bases respectively, with 8 bases between them. This CDR3 is 14 amino acids long. The V gene's germline CDR1 is LGHNA and CDR2 YSLEER. The CDR3 reads CASSQDTDPYEQYF. In nucleotides, the CDR3 is TGCGCCAGCAGCCAAGACACAGACCCCTACGAGCAGTACTTC.

This clone has just one count. This rearrangement joins TRBV6-6 to TRBJ1-2, with TRBD1 matching over 7 bases. The CDR3 has 15 amino acids. Germline V gene lookup returns CDR1 MNHNY and CDR2 SVGAGI (reference sequence). J gave up 4 bases and V 7 bases, and 12 bases lay outside the gene matches. CDR3 coding DNA: TGTGCCAGCACCGAGCGGCAGGGGGAGTCCTATGGCTACACCTTC. Translating gives CASTERQGESYGYTF.

The chain joins TRBV3-1 (or the pseudogene TRBV3-2) to TRBJ2-3; 12 nucleotides line up with TRBD1. Germline lookup yields CDR1 LGHDT and CDR2 YNNKEL (reference sequence). This CDR3 contains 16 residues. J lost 5 bases, V lost 4 bases, and 7 bases had no gene match. CDR3 region: CASSLRDRGLRDTQYF. CDR3 nucleotides: TGTGCCAGCAGCCTCCGGGACAGGGGGCTCCGAGATACGCAGTATTTT.

This chain links TRBV6-2 or TRBV6-3 with TRBJ2-7, with D possibly TRBD2 on 6 matching bases. In germline, CDR1 is MNHEY, CDR2 SVGEGT. V gave up 0 bases and J gave up 3 bases, with 12 bases separating them. This CDR3 is built from 15 residues. In nucleotides, the CDR3 is TGTGCCAGCAGTTACTCTGATTACGGGGGCTACGAGCAGTACTTC. This translates into CASSYSDYGGYEQYF.

This chain links TRBV29-1 with TRBJ2-3, with TRBD1 identical over 9 bases. CDR1 and CDR2 (germline): SQVTM, ANQGSEA. The CDR3 runs 13 residues. Germline trimming cut 8 bases from V and 3 bases from J; bases unmatched to any gene: 6. In DNA, the CDR3 is TGCAGCTCCTCCGGGACAGGGACAGATACGCAGTATTTT. It is translated as CSSSGTGTDTQYF.

This clone was picked up a small number of times. This CDR3 reads CASGPDSNTGELFF. Here the CDR3 DNA reads TGTGCCAGCGGACCCGACAGCAACACCGGGGAGCTGTTTTTT. The V and J genes are TRBV11-2 and TRBJ2-2, with TRBD1 as a possible D gene (5 bases). Per germline, CDR1 SGHAT and CDR2 FQNNGV. The V and J ends lost 8 bases and 2 bases respectively, with 12 bases between them. The length of the CDR3 is 14 residues.

V usage is TRBV15 and J usage is TRBJ2-5; TRBD2 is a possible D gene (5 bases). Per germline, CDR1 LNHNV and CDR2 YYDKDF (reference sequence). V shed 0 bases and J shed 7 bases, with 12 bases lying between them. This CDR3 is built from 14 residues. The CDR3 DNA follows: TGTGCCACCAGCAGAGATGAGGGCGCCGGGACCCAGTACTTC. Translated, it gives CATSRDEGAGTQYF. The variable domain in full, with the rest retrieved from reference TRBV15 and TRBJ2-5, is DAMVIQNPRYQVTQFGKPVTLSCSQTLNHNVMYWYQQKSSQAPKLLFHYYDKDFNNEADTPDNFQSRRPNTSFCFLDIRSPGLGDTAMYLCATSRDEGAGTQYFGPGTRLLVL.

The chain employs TRBV20-1 and TRBJ2-7, with 8 bases lining up with TRBD1. V lost 3 bases, J lost 3 bases, and 4 bases stayed unmatched. Germline CDR1 DFQATT, CDR2 SNEGSKA (reference sequence). The CDR3 contains 13 residues. This chain's CDR3 is CSASDRGYYEQYF. CDR3 in DNA: TGCAGTGCTAGTGACAGGGGATACTACGAGCAGTACTTC.

In nucleotides, the CDR3 is TGTGCCAGCAGTGAAACCCCCAGGGTAGATCAGCCCCAGCATTTT. Translated, it gives CASSETPRVDQPQHF. The chain recombines TRBV6-1 with TRBJ1-5, with D possibly being TRBD1 (5 bases). CDR1 is MNHNS, CDR2 SASEGT, per germline. This CDR3 region has 15 residues. With 2 bases removed from V and 5 bases from J, the gap between germline ends came to 13 bases.

The chain joins TRBV3-1 (or the pseudogene TRBV3-2) to TRBJ2-1; tentatively, D is TRBD2 (5 bases). CDR1 and CDR2 (germline): LGHDT, YNNKEL (reference sequence). This CDR3 is 15 amino acids long. The V and J ends lost 2 bases and 8 bases respectively, with 16 bases between them. The CDR3 bases are TGTGCCAGCAGCCAACCCCTCGGGGAAGGCGATGAGCAGTTCTTC. Protein product: CASSQPLGEGDEQFF.

The chain is built from TRBV13 and TRBJ1-3; D unclear. The V and J ends lost 1 base and 5 bases respectively, with 12 bases between them. The CDR3 totals 15 residues. Germline V gene data show CDR1 as PRHDT and CDR2 as FYEKMQ (reference sequence). The CDR3 spells CASSLEPSLRNTIYF. For the CDR3, the DNA is TGTGCCAGCAGCTTAGAGCCGTCGCTTAGAAACACCATATATTTT.

The chain carries TRBV9 and TRBJ2-5; D possibly corresponds to TRBD2 (5 bases). Germline CDR1 is SGDLS and CDR2 is YYNGEE. The CDR3 runs to 16 residues. Trimming shortened V by 0 bases and J by 5 bases, and 17 bases separated the two germline ends. In DNA, the CDR3 is TGTGCCAGCAGCGTAGATGAGGGCTACCCGGGGGAGACCCAGTACTTC. Protein sequence: CASSVDEGYPGETQYF.

This clone was seen more than once but under ten times. J is TRBJ2-4 and V is TRBV2, with a possible D match to TRBD2 (5 bases). The germline CDR1 and CDR2 sequences are SNHLY and FYNNEI. V lost 4 bases to trimming and J lost 9 bases, with 13 bases between them. The CDR3 loop spans 13 amino acids. The CDR3 here is CASSAGPRGIQYF. In DNA, the CDR3 is TGTGCCAGCAGTGCAGGTCCCCGGGGCATTCAGTACTTC.

This sequence joins TRBV5-1 and TRBJ2-2; no clear D gene. Germline loops: CDR1 SGHRS, CDR2 YFSETQ. The CDR3 is 15 residues long. Trimming took off 1 base at V and 1 base at J, with 8 bases between the two ends. The CDR3 DNA follows: TGCGCCAGCAGCTTGATTCGCGGGAACACCGGGGAGCTGTTTTTT. Residues: CASSLIRGNTGELFF.

V gene TRBV24-1 combines with J gene TRBJ2-3; 8 bases are shared with TRBD2. The V segment lost 3 bases and the J segment 4 bases; nucleotides outside the gene matches: 11. The CDR3 loop spans 17 amino acids. Germline V gives CDR1 KGHDR, CDR2 SFDVKD. The CDR3 region has the DNA TGTGCCACCAGTGATCCCGGGGAAGCGGGAGTGGCAGATACGCAGTATTTT. Protein: CATSDPGEAGVADTQYF.

The chain is built from TRBV4-1 and TRBJ1-2; D not resolved. CDR3 size: 15 residues. Per germline, CDR1 MGHRA and CDR2 YSYEKL. Trimming shortened V by 4 bases and J by 0 bases, and 12 bases separated the two germline ends. In DNA form, the CDR3 reads TGCGCCAGCAGCCTCAGAGGGAACTCTAACTATGGCTACACCTTC. Its protein is CASSLRGNSNYGYTF.

V and J are TRBV19 and TRBJ1-2; possible D gene TRBD1, 5 bases. The CDR3 has 14 amino acids. Germline CDR1 LNHDA, CDR2 SQIVND (reference sequence). V lost 6 bases, J lost 3 bases, and 14 bases lay in between. In DNA form, the CDR3 reads TGTGCCAGTAGCCCCATCGGAGGGGACTATGGCTACACCTTC. Its protein is CASSPIGGDYGYTF.

The J gene is TRBJ2-3, the V gene TRBV27, with a weak D call TRBD1 (5 bases). The germline V and J ends were trimmed by 2 bases and 0 bases, with 6 bases remaining between them. Germline assignment: CDR1 MNHEY and CDR2 SMNVEV (reference sequence). The CDR3 is made up of 14 amino acids. The CDR3 is CASSLQGSTDTQYF. The CDR3 nucleotides are TGTGCCAGCAGTTTACAGGGAAGCACAGATACGCAGTATTTT.

The V call is TRBV5-6, the J call TRBJ2-7, with TRBD2 matching over 14 bases. Germline loops: CDR1 SGHDT, CDR2 YYEEEE. The V gene end was trimmed by 3 bases and the J gene end by 2 bases; junction bases not matched to a gene: 7. There are 17 residues in the CDR3. The CDR3 reads CASSSGTSGRWTYEQYF. In nucleotides, the CDR3 is TGTGCCAGCAGCTCCGGGACTAGCGGGAGATGGACCTACGAGCAGTACTTC.

This CDR3 reads CASSYTSGKSDTQYF. DNA for the CDR3: TGTGCCAGCAGCTATACTAGCGGGAAATCAGATACGCAGTATTTT. This chain uses TRBV7-8 with TRBJ2-3; 10 bases are shared with TRBD2. The junction had 5 bases not matched to a gene; V was cut back by 4 bases and J by 4 bases. This CDR3 spans 15 amino acids. Germline CDR1 SGHVS, CDR2 FQNEAQ.

This clone showed up just once. The CDR3 sequence: CASSSRDRAYEQYF. CDR3 in DNA: TGTGCCAGCAGTTCCCGGGACAGGGCCTACGAGCAGTACTTC. The gene calls are TRBV27 and TRBJ2-7; TRBD1 aligns across 9 bases. Germline CDR1 reads MNHEY; CDR2 reads SMNVEV (reference sequence). The trim removed 4 bases at V and 2 bases at J, leaving 3 bases unmatched. The CDR3 length is 14 residues.